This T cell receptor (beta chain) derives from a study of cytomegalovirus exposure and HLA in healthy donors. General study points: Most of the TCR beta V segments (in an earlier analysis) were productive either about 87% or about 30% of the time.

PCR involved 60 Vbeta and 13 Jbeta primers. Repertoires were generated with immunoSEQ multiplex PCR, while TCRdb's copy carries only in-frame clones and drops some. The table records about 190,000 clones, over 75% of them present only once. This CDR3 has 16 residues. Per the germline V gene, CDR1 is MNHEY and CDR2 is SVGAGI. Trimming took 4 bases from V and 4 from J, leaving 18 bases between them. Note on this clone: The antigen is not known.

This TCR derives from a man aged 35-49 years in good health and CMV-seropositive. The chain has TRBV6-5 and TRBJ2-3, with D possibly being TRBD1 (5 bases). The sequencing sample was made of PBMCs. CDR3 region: CASSWTPGPTADTQYF. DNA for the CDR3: TGTGCCAGCAGTTGGACACCGGGCCCGACCGCAGATACGCAGTATTTT.